Described below is a single T cell receptor beta chain sequence and its context. No antigen is known for it. Libraries were prepared by immunoSEQ multiplex PCR; TCRdb keeps only in-frame clonotypes and omits some of them. The table records 100,000 to 150,000 clones, 90% of them present only once. The data were taken from a study of T cell responses to AZD1222 COVID-19 vaccine. Broader study findings: Nearly half of unique spike-specific TCRs reportedly avoided B.1.351 and B.1.1.7 mutated regions. CD4 TCRs linked to vaccination spanned spike, dominating at 160-218 and 743-854.

The CDR3 is 15 residues long. The germline V gene encodes CDR1 SGHRS and CDR2 YFSETQ. V was trimmed by 2 bases and J by 4 bases, leaving 13 bases between them. This sequence originates from an adult in good health. This specimen consisted of peripheral blood, obtained on day 0 of MenACWY control vaccination. The rearrangement joins TRBV5-1 to TRBJ2-1; D might be TRBD1 or TRBD2, each matching 5 bases. The CDR3 coding sequence is TGCGCCAGCAGCTTTGGGGGAGTTTTGTACAATGAGCAGTTCTTC. Protein product: CASSFGGVLYNEQFF.